Listed below are T cell receptor beta chains from one sample, sequenced in a study of T cell responses to AZD1222 COVID-19 vaccine. Sequencing used immunoSEQ multiplex PCR; TCRdb keeps in-frame clones, though not all of them. The sample includes about 180,000 clones, about 91% of them seen just once. Here the sequenced sample was peripheral blood, taken 28 days after the second AZD1222 dose. These TCRs come from an adult who received the AZD1222 COVID-19 vaccine. The CDR3 runs from the conserved cysteine through the conserved F or W. D genes are given only for firm matches. Some rows mark clone size as missing; the rest say once, few, many or name a class of expanded clone.

TGTGCCAGCAGTCCGGGACAGGGAGGATATGAGCAGTTCTTC,CASSPGQGGYEQFF,TRBJ2-1,TRBD1,TRBV28,.
TGTGCCAGCAGTCCCCGGACACGAGAAAAACTGTTTTTT,CASSPRTREKLFF,TRBJ1-4,.,TRBV6-5,.
TGTGCCAGCAGCTTCCGGGGGGTCCAAAACACCGGGGAGCTGTTTTTT,CASSFRGVQNTGELFF,TRBJ2-2,TRBD2,TRBV6-2/TRBV6-3,.
TGTGCCAGCAGCGTAGGGGGGCGCCGGGAGCTGTTTTTT,CASSVGGRRELFF,TRBJ2-2,.,TRBV9,once
TGTGCCAGCAGCTTAGTGAGGTCGGGGAACACTGAAGCTTTCTTT,CASSLVRSGNTEAFF,TRBJ1-1,.,TRBV7-9,few
TGTGCCAGCAGTTCCCGCGACAGGGGGTTGGCCTACGAGCAGTACTTC,CASSSRDRGLAYEQYF,TRBJ2-7,TRBD1,TRBV28,.
TGTGCCAGCAGGTCCGGGGGGCCCAACACAGATACGCAGTATTTT,CASRSGGPNTDTQYF,TRBJ2-3,.,TRBV5-4,few
TGTGCCAGCAGCTCCTACACCGGGCGCGTTAGTTATGGCTACACCTTC,CASSSYTGRVSYGYTF,TRBJ1-2,.,TRBV3-1/TRBV3-2,.
TGTGCCAGCAGTTACATTCTGACAGCTACAATAGAAGGCTACACCTTC,CASSYILTATIEGYTF,TRBJ1-2,.,TRBV6-5,.
TGTGCCAGCAGCTTAACGACAGGTCCCACTGAAGCTTTCTTT,CASSLTTGPTEAFF,TRBJ1-1,.,TRBV7-2,.
TGTGCCAGTAGTTATCAGTCCTTGGGCTACACCTTC,CASSYQSLGYTF,TRBJ1-2,.,TRBV19,few
TGTGCCAGCAGGACAGGCGGGGACACTGAAGCTTTCTTT,CASRTGGDTEAFF,TRBJ1-1,.,TRBV7-8,.
TGTGCCAGCTCACCACCGGGTCGGGCTGGAAACACCATATATTTT,CASSPPGRAGNTIYF,TRBJ1-3,.,TRBV18,.
TGTGCCAGCAGACGACAGGGTTCGGGCACCGGGGAGCTGTTTTTT,CASRRQGSGTGELFF,TRBJ2-2,TRBD1,TRBV6-5,.
TGCGCCAGCAGCCGAAGCGGGGGCGGGGCAGATACGCAGTATTTT,CASSRSGGGADTQYF,TRBJ2-3,TRBD2,TRBV5-1,.
TGCGCCAGCAGCCGCAACAGGGGAGCCTACGAGCAGTACTTC,CASSRNRGAYEQYF,TRBJ2-7,TRBD1,TRBV5-1,.
TGTGCCAGCAGCTTAAATACGGGCTATGGCTACACCTTC,CASSLNTGYGYTF,TRBJ1-2,.,TRBV7-2,few
TGTGCCAGCACCCGCGGAGACTATAATTCACCCCTCCACTTT,CASTRGDYNSPLHF,TRBJ1-6,.,TRBV7-9,.
TGTGCCAGCAGTGAGACCAGGGGCAATTCACCCCTCCACTTT,CASSETRGNSPLHF,TRBJ1-6,.,TRBV6-1,.
TGTGCCAGCTCACCTGGCGGGAGCTCTGGAAACACCATATATTTT,CASSPGGSSGNTIYF,TRBJ1-3,.,TRBV18,.
TGTGCCAGCAGCGGACAGGGGCGGAATTCACCCCTCCACTTT,CASSGQGRNSPLHF,TRBJ1-6,TRBD1,TRBV3-1/TRBV3-2,.
TGCGCCAGCAGTGAGAGGGCTGAGTCACCCCTCCACTTT,CASSERAESPLHF,TRBJ1-6,.,TRBV10-2,.
TGTGCCAGCAGCTTAATTGGTCAATCCGGGGCCAACGTCCTGACTTTC,CASSLIGQSGANVLTF,TRBJ2-6,.,TRBV7-3,.
TGTGCCAGCAGTGCCGGGACAGCAGGTAACACTGAAGCTTTCTTT,CASSAGTAGNTEAFF,TRBJ1-1,TRBD1,TRBV2,.